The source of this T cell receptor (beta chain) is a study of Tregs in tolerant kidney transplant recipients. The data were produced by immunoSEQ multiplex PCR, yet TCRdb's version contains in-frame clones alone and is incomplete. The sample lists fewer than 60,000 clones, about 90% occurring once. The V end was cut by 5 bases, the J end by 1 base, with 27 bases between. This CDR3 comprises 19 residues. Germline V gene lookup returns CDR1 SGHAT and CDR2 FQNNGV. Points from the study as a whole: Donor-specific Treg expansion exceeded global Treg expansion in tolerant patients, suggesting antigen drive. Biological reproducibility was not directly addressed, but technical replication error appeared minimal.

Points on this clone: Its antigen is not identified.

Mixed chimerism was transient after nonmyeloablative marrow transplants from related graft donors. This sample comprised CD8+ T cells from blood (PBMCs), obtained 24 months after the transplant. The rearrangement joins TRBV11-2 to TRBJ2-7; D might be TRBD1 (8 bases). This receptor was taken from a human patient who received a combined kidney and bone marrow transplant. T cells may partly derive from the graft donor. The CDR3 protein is CASSHTGGRGLRNSYEQYF. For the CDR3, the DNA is TGTGCCAGCAGCCATACGGGGGGCAGGGGGCTCCGAAATTCCTACGAGCAGTACTTC. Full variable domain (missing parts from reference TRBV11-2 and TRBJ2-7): EAGVAQSPRYKIIEKRQSVAFWCNPISGHATLYWYQQILGQGPKLLIQFQNNGVVDDSQLPKDRFSAERLKGVDSTLKIQPAKLEDSAVYLCASSHTGGRGLRNSYEQYFGPGTRLTVT.